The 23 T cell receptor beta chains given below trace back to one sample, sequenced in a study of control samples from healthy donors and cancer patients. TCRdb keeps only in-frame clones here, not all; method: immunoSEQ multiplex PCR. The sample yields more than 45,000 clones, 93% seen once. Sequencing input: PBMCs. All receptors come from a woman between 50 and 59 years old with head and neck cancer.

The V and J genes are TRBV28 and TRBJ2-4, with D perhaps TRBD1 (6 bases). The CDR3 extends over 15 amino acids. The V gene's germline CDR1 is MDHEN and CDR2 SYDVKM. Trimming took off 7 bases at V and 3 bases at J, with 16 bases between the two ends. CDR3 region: CASNTPGQHKNIQYF. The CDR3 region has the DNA TGTGCCAGCAACACTCCGGGACAACACAAAAACATTCAGTACTTC.

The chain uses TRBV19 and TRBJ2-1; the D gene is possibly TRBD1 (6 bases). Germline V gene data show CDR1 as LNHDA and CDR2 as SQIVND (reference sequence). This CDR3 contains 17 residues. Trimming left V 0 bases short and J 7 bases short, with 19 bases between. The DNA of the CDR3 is TGTGCCAGTAGTATAGATCTGGGGCAGGGGATGTGGAATGAGCAGTTCTTC. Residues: CASSIDLGQGMWNEQFF.

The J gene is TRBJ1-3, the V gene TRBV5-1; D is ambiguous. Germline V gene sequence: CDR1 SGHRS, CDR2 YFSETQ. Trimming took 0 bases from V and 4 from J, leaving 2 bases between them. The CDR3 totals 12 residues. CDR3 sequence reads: CASSLEGNTIYF. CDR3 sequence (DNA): TGCGCCAGCAGCTTGGAGGGAAACACCATATATTTT.

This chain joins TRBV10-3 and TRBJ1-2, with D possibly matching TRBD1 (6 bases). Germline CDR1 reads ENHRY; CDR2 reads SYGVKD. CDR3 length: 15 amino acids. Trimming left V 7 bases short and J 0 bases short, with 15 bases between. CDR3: CAITPEQGSNYGYTF. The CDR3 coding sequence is TGTGCCATCACCCCAGAACAGGGATCTAACTATGGCTACACCTTC.

The CDR3 region is CASSDGLADYNEQFF. The CDR3 DNA is TGTGCCAGCAGTGATGGGCTAGCGGACTACAATGAGCAGTTCTTC. The chain has TRBV6-4 and TRBJ2-1; 7 nucleotides agree with TRBD2. The CDR3 runs 15 residues. Per the germline V gene, CDR1 is MRHNA and CDR2 is SNTAGT. V was clipped by 3 bases and J by 3 bases; unmatched bases: 5.

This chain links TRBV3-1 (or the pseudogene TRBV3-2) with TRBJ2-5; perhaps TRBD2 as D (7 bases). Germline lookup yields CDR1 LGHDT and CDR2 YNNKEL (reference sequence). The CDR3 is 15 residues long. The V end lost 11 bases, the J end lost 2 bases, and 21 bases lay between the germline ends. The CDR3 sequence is CAARSSGGNQETQYF. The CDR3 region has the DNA TGTGCCGCCAGGTCGTCGGGGGGCAATCAAGAGACCCAGTACTTC.

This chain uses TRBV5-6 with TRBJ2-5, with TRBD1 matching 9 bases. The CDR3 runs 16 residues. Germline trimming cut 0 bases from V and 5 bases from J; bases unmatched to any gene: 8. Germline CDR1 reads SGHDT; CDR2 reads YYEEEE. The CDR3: CASSLGPGQGTETQYF. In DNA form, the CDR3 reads TGTGCCAGCAGCTTGGGCCCGGGACAGGGTACGGAGACCCAGTACTTC.

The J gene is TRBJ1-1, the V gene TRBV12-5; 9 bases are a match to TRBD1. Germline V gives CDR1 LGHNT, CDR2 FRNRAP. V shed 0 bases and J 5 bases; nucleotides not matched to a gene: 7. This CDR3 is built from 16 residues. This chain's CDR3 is CASGLVRGQGTTEAFF. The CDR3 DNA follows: TGTGCTAGTGGTTTGGTACGGGGACAGGGTACGACTGAAGCTTTCTTT.

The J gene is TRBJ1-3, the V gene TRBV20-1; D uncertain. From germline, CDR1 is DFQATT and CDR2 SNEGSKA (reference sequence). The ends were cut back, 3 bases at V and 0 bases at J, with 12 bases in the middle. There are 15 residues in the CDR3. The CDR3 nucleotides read TGCAGTGCTAGTCGTGGCAGCTTCTCTGGAAACACCATATATTTT. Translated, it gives CSASRGSFSGNTIYF.

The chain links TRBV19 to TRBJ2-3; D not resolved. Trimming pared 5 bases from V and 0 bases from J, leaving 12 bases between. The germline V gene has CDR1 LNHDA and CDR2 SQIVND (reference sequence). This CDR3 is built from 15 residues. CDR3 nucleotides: TGTGCCAGTAGTCCACAGCCAACTAGCACAGATACGCAGTATTTT. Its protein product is CASSPQPTSTDTQYF. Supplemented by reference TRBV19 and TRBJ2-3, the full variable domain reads DGGITQSPKYLFRKEGQNVTLSCEQNLNHDAMYWYRQDPGQGLRLIYYSQIVNDFQKGDIAEGYSVSREKKESFPLTVTSAQKNPTAFYLCASSPQPTSTDTQYFGPGTRLTVL.

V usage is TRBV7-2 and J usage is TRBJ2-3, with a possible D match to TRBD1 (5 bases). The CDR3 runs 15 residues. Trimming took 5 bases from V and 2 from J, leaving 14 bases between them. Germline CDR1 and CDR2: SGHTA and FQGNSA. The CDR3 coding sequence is TGTGCCAGCAGCATAAGTCAGGGTTACACAGATACGCAGTATTTT. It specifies CASSISQGYTDTQYF.

As DNA, the CDR3 is TGTGCCTGGAGTGTCCGGGGATGGGTTGACACTGAAGCTTTCTTT. It is translated as CAWSVRGWVDTEAFF. J is TRBJ1-1 and V is TRBV30; D gene unclear. The ends were cut back, 0 bases at V and 3 bases at J, with 14 bases in the middle. The germline V gene encodes CDR1 GTSNPN and CDR2 SVGIG (reference sequence). This CDR3 region has 15 residues.

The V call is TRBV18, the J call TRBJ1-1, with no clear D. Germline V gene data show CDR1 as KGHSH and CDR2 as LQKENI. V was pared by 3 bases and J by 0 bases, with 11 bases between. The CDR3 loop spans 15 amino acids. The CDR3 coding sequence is TGTGCCAGCTCACCCACCGCAGCCCTGAACACTGAAGCTTTCTTT. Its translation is CASSPTAALNTEAFF.

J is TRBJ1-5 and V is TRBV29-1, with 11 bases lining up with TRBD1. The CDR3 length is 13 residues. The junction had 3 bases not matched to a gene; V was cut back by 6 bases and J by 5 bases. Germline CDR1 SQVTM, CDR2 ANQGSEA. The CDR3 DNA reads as TGCAGCGTGTGGACAGGGGGCGATCAGCCCCAGCATTTT. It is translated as CSVWTGGDQPQHF.

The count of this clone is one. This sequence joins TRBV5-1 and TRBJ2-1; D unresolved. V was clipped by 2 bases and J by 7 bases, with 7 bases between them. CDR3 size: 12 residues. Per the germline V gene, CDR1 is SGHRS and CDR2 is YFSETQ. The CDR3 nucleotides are TGCGCCAGCAGCTTTAAGTTTAATGAGCAGTTCTTC. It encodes CASSFKFNEQFF.

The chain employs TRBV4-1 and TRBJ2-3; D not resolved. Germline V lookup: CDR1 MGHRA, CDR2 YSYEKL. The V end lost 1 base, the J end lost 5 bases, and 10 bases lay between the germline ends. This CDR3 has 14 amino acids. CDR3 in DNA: TGCGCCAGCAGCCAAGTCTATTCCGTAGATACGCAGTATTTT. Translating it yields CASSQVYSVDTQYF.

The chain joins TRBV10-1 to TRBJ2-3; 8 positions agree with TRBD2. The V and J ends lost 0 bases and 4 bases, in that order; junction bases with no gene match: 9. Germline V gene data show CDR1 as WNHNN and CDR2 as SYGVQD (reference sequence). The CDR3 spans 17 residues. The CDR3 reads CASSESKSGGAPDTQYF. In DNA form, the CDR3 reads TGCGCCAGCAGTGAGTCGAAGTCCGGGGGGGCGCCAGATACGCAGTATTTT.

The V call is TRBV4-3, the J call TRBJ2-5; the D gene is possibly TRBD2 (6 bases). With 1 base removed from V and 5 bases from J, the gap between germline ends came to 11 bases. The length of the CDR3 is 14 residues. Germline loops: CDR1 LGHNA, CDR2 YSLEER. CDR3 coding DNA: TGCGCCAGCAGCCAAGGACTAGGGCAGGAGACCCAGTACTTC. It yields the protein CASSQGLGQETQYF.

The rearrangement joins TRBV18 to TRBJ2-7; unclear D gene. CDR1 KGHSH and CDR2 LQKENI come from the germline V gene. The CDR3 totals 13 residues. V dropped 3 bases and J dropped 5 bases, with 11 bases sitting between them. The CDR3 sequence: CASSPAWGNEQYF. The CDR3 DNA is TGTGCCAGCTCACCTGCTTGGGGAAACGAGCAGTACTTC.

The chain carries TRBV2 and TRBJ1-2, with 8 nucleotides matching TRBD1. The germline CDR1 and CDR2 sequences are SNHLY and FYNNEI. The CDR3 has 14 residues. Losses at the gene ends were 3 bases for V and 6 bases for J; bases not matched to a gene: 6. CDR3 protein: CASSDGTGWDGYTF. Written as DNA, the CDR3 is TGTGCCAGCAGTGATGGGACAGGCTGGGATGGCTACACCTTC.

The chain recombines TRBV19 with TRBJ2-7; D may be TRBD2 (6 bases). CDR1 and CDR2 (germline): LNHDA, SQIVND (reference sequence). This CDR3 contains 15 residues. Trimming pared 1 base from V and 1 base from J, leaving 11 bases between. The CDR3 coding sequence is TGTGCCAGTAGTATAGGGGGGGTTGGGTCCTACGAGCAGTACTTC. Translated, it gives CASSIGGVGSYEQYF.

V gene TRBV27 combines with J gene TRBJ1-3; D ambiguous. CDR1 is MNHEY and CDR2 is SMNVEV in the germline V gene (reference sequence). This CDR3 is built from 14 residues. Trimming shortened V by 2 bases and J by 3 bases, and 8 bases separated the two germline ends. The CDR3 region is CASSLRGVGNTIYF. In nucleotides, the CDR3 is TGTGCCAGCAGTTTAAGAGGAGTTGGAAACACCATATATTTT.

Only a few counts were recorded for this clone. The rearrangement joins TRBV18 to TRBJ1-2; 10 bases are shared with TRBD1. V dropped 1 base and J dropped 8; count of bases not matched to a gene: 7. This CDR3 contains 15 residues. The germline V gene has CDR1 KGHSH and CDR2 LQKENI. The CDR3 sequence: CASSPLPGQGNGYTF. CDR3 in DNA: TGTGCCAGCTCACCACTTCCGGGACAGGGGAACGGCTACACCTTC.